This T cell receptor (beta chain) is from a study of OX40 agonist ivuxolimab in advanced cancers. Looking at the study overall: Ivuxolimab was a fully human IgG2 agonistic monoclonal antibody targeting the costimulatory receptor OX40 (CD134). Peripheral TCRbeta sequencing aimed to test whether ivuxolimab altered TCR sequence diversity and caused clonal T-cell expansion. Intravenous ivuxolimab was administered to patients every 2 weeks at six dose levels: 0.01, 0.1, 0.3, 1.5, 3 and 10 mg/kg. Partial responses were achieved by three dose-escalation patients, of whom one had hepatocellular carcinoma and two had cutaneous melanoma. A male proportion of around 81% and a mean age of approximately 60 years, ranging from roughly 23 to 90, were recorded for the dose-escalation cohort. Of the approximately 50 dose-escalation patients, hepatocellular carcinoma was present in 19, melanoma in around 15, renal cell carcinoma in 9 and head and neck cancer in 9. The paper covers the monotherapy dose-escalation part of the phase I ivuxolimab trial, which included N = 52 patients. Prior anti-PD-1, anti-PD-L1 or anti-CTLA-4 therapy was permitted, and about 40% of dose-escalation patients had received checkpoint inhibitors.

This clone has just one count. Its target antigen remains unknown. No base quality information exists; no much larger clone differs at one position. From a lookup of the germline V gene (reference sequence), CDR1 and CDR2 are SGHAT and FQDESV. V lost 2 bases and J lost 3 bases; the stretch between them is 18 bases long. The CDR3 has 17 amino acids, counting the end cysteine and phenylalanine. CDR3 DNA is the only sequence kept; it has 51 bases, read in frame from the first base. The trial excluded patients who had a history of autoimmune disease or who were on systemic immunosuppression. Peripheral blood for TCR sequencing was drawn from every dose cohort at baseline, at cycle 4 day 1 and at cycle 7 day 1. The samples were drawn from a first-in-human, open-label, multicenter phase I dose-escalation trial of ivuxolimab. Adults with locally advanced or metastatic melanoma, renal cell, hepatocellular, or head and neck squamous cell carcinoma were enrolled in the trial. Before TCR sequencing, CD4+ and CD8+ T cells were separately sorted from peripheral blood.

To sequence the TCRbeta CDR3 region, genomic DNA was isolated from the sorted cells. The immunoSEQ Assay was used to sequence the TCRbeta CDR3 regions. Sourced from immuneACCESS, this table was stored by TCRdb with only in-frame sequences that have V and J called. A share of the clones is absent; for the studies checked, an unresolved V gene accounts for under half, and the remainder has no known explanation. The sample table holds around 43,000 clones, of which around 88% were seen once. The ten largest clones take up roughly an eighth of the sample. Summary of the overall study and its limitations: At doses of 0.1 to 3.0 mg/kg, clonal expansion of both CD4+ and CD8+ T cells in blood was seen between baseline and week 6. After ivuxolimab, more expanded clones were found on average in CD8+ T cells than in CD4+ T cells. Low levels of normalized T-cell clonal expansion were also shown by some nonresponding patients. The antigen specificity of the clonally expanded peripheral T cells was not determined. In partial responders in the 0.1-3.0 mg/kg groups, normalized peripheral clonal expansion was found to be among the lowest, especially among CD8+ T cells.

Sequencing used CD4+ or CD8+ T cells sorted from blood, obtained in a trial of the OX40 agonist ivuxolimab. The sequence came from an adult with an advanced solid tumor such as melanoma, head and neck, liver or kidney cancer. This chain is built from TRBV11-1 and TRBJ2-3; the D region possibly corresponds to TRBD2 (6 bases align). The nucleotides read TGTGCCAGCAGCTTACGTCCGGGGGTGGTCAAAACAGATACGCAGTATTTT. It specifies CASSLRPGVVKTDTQYF.